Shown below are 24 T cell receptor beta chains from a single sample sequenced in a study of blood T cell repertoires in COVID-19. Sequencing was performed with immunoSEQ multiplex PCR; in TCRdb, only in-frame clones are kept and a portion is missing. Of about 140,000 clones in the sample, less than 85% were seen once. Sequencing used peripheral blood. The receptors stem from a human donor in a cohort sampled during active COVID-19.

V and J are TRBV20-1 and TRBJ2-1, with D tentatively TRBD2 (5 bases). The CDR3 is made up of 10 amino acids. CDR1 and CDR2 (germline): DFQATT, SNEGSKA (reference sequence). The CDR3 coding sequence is TGCAGCGCTCGGAGGAATGAGCAGTTCTTC. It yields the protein CSARRNEQFF.

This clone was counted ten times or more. CDR3 coding DNA: TGTGCCAGCAGCCGCGGGGGAACCACAGATACGCAGTATTTT. Translating gives CASSRGGTTDTQYF. This rearrangement joins TRBV11-2 to TRBJ2-3; 7 bases are shared with TRBD2. In germline, CDR1 is SGHAT, CDR2 FQNNGV. The ends lost 5 bases at V and 2 bases at J; junction bases unmatched: 4. The CDR3 has 14 amino acids.

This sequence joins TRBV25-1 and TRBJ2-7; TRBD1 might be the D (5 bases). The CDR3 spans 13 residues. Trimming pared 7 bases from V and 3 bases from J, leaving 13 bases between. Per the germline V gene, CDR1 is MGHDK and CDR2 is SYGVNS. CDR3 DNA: TGTGCCAGCATGAGTAATCAGGGCTACGAGCAGTACTTC. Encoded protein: CASMSNQGYEQYF.

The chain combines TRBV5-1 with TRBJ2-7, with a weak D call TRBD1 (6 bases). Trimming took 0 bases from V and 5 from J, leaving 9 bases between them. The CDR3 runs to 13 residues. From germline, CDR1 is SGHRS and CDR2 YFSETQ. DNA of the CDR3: TGCGCCAGCAGCTTGGCGGGGACAAACGAGCAGTACTTC. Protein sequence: CASSLAGTNEQYF.

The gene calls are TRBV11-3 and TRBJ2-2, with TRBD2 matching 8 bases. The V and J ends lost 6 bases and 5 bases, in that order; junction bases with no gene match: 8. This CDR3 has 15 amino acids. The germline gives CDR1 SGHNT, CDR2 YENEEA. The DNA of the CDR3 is TGTGCCAGCAGGGATAGCGGGGTGGCGACCGGGGAGCTGTTTTTT. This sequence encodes CASRDSGVATGELFF.

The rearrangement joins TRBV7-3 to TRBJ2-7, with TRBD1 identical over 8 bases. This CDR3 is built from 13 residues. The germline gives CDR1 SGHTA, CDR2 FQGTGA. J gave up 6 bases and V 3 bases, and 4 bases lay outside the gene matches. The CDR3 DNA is TGTGCCAGCAGCTTCGGGACAGGCAGCGAGCAGTACTTC. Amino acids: CASSFGTGSEQYF.

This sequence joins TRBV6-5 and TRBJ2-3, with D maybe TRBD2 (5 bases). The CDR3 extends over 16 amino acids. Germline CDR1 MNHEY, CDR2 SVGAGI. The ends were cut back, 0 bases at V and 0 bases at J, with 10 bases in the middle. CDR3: CASSYSGWTSTDTQYF. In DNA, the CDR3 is TGTGCCAGCAGTTACTCGGGGTGGACTAGCACAGATACGCAGTATTTT.

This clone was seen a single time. Here the CDR3 reads CASSLGQNEQFF. DNA for the CDR3: TGTGCCAGCAGCTTGGGGCAGAATGAGCAGTTCTTC. This chain links TRBV5-5 with TRBJ2-1, with D hard to call. The CDR3 has 12 residues. The V end lost 0 bases, the J end lost 7 bases, and 5 bases lay between the germline ends. Germline CDR1 is SGHKS and CDR2 is YYEKEE (reference sequence).

CDR3 nucleotides: TGTGCCAGCAGAAGGGTAGCGGGGGTTTACAATGAGCAGTTCTTC. This codes for CASRRVAGVYNEQFF. The chain recombines TRBV7-2 with TRBJ2-1, with TRBD2 matching over 9 bases. This CDR3 has 15 residues. J lost 4 bases, V lost 6 bases, and 7 bases had no gene match. Germline V gene data show CDR1 as SGHTA and CDR2 as FQGNSA.

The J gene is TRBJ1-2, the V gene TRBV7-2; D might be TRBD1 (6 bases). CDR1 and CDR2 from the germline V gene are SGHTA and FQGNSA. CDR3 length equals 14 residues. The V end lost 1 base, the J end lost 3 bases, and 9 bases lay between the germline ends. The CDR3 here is CASSLDWTDYGYTF. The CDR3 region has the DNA TGTGCCAGCAGCTTAGATTGGACAGACTATGGCTACACCTTC. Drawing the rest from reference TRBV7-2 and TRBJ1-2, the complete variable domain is GAGVSQSPSNKVTEKGKDVELRCDPISGHTALYWYRQSLGQGLEFLIYFQGNSAPDKSGLPSDRFSAERTGGSVSTLTIQRTQQEDSAVYLCASSLDWTDYGYTFGSGTRLTVV.

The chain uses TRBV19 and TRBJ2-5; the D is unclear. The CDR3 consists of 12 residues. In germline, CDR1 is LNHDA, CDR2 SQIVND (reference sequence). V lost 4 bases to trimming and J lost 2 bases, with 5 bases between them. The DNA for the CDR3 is TGTGCCAGTAGTAGCGCTCAAGAGACCCAGTACTTC. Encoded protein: CASSSAQETQYF.

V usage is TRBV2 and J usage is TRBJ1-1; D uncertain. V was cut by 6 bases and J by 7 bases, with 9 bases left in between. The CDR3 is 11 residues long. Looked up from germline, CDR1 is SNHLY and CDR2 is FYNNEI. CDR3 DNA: TGTGCCAGCAGAGATGCAGGTGAAGCTTTCTTT. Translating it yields CASRDAGEAFF.

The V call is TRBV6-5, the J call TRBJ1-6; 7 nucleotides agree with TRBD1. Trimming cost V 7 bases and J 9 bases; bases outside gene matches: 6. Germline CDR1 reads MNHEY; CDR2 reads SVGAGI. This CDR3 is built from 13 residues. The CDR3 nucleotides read TGTGCCAGCAACGACAGGGCGAGTTCACCCCTCCACTTT. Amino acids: CASNDRASSPLHF.

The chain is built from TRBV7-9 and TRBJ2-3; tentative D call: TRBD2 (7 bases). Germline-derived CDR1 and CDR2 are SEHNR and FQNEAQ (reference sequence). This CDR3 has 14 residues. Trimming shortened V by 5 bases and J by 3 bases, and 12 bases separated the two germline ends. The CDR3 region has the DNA TGTGCCAGCAGCCCTAAGGGGGGGACAGATACGCAGTATTTT. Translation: CASSPKGGTDTQYF.

In DNA form, the CDR3 reads TGTGCCAGCCTAGAGCCAAGACAGGGGGCCGCAGATACGCAGTATTTT. This codes for CASLEPRQGAADTQYF. The rearrangement links TRBV2 to TRBJ2-3; 10 bases match TRBD1. The CDR3 is 16 residues long. The V and J ends lost 8 bases and 4 bases, in that order; junction bases with no gene match: 12. Germline CDR1 is SNHLY and CDR2 is FYNNEI.

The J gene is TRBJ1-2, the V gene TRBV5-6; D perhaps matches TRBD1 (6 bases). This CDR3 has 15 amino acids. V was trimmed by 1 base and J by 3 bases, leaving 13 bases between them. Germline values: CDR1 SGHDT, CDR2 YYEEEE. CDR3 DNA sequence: TGTGCCAGCAGCTTGTTAGGGGGGGGAGACTATGGCTACACCTTC. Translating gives CASSLLGGGDYGYTF.

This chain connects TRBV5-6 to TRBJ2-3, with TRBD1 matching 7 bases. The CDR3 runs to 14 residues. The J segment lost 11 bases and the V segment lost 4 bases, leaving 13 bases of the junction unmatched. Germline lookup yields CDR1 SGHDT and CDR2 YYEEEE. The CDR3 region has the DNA TGTGCCAGCAGCCGCGGACAGGCACCGATCGGGCAGTATTTT. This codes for CASSRGQAPIGQYF.

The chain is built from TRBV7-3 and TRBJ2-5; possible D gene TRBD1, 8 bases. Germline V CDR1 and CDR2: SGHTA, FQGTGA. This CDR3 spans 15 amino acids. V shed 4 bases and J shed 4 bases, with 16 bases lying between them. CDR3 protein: CASSSGQGGGETQYF. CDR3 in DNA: TGTGCCAGCAGCTCCGGACAGGGCGGGGGAGAGACCCAGTACTTC.

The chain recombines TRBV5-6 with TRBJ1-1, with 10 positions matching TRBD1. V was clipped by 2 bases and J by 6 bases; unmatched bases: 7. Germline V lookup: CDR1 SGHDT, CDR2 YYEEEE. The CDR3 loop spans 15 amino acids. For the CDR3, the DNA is TGTGCCAGCAGCTTAGAGACAGGGGGCTTCCCTGAAGCTTTCTTT. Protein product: CASSLETGGFPEAFF.

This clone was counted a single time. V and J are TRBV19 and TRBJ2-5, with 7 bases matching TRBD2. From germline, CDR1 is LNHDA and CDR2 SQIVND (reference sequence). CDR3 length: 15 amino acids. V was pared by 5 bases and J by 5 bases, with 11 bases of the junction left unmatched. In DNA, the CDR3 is TGTGCCAGTAGTCCCCAACGGGGGGTAGGGGAGACCCAGTACTTC. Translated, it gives CASSPQRGVGETQYF.

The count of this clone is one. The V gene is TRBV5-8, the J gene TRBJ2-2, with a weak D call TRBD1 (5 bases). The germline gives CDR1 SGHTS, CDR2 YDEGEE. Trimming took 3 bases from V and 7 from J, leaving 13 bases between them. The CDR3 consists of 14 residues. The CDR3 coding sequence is TGTGCCAGCAGCTATCAGGGATTTGTCGGGGAGCTGTTTTTT. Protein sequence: CASSYQGFVGELFF.

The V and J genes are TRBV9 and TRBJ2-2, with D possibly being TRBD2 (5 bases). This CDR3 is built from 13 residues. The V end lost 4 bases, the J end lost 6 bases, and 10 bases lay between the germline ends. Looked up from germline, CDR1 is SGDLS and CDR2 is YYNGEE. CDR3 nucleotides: TGTGCCAGCAGCTCAGAGGGTTCCGGGGAGCTGTTTTTT. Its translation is CASSSEGSGELFF.

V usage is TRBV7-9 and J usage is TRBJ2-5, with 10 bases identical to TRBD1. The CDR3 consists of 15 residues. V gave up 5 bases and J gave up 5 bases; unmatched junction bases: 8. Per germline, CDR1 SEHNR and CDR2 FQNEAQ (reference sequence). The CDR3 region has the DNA TGTGCCAGCAGCCGTGGGACAGGGGTAATGGAGACCCAGTACTTC. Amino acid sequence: CASSRGTGVMETQYF.

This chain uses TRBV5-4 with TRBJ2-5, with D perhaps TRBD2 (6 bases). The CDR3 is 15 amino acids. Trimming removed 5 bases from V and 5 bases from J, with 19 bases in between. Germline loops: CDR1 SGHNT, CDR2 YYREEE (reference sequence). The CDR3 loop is CASSHRLELSETQYF. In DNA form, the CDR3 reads TGTGCCAGCAGTCACAGACTAGAATTAAGCGAGACCCAGTACTTC.